Each of the 19 T cell receptor beta chains below was sequenced from the same sample in a study of blood T cell repertoires in COVID-19. TCRdb's copy holds only in-frame clones and misses some; the assay was immunoSEQ multiplex PCR. This sample carries under 300,000 clones, about 93% of them seen once, and the ten largest clones take around 2%. Sequenced input: PBMCs or T cells enriched from blood (not recorded which). The receptors were sampled from a young woman who had recovered from COVID-19.

This clone was observed once. This rearrangement joins TRBV28 to TRBJ2-7, with 10 bases lining up with TRBD2. Per germline, CDR1 MDHEN and CDR2 SYDVKM. The CDR3 has 16 amino acids. V lost 1 base, J lost 4 bases, and 7 bases stayed unmatched. CDR3 sequence reads: CASSLSALAGAYEQYF. CDR3 nucleotides: TGTGCCAGCAGTTTATCGGCCCTAGCGGGAGCATACGAGCAGTACTTC.

With respect to this clone: This specimen includes other DNA sequences encoding the same CDR3. This chain uses TRBV27 with TRBJ2-6; weak D call: TRBD2 (5 bases). Trimming took off 3 bases at V and 1 base at J, with 7 bases between the two ends. CDR3 size: 15 residues. The germline V gene encodes CDR1 MNHEY and CDR2 SMNVEV (reference sequence). DNA for the CDR3: TGTGCCAGCAGTTTTCGGGGTTCTGGGGCCAACGTCCTGACTTTC. It translates to CASSFRGSGANVLTF.

The chain has TRBV27 and TRBJ1-3, with TRBD1 identical over 7 bases. V shed 5 bases and J 4 bases; nucleotides not matched to a gene: 5. The length of the CDR3 is 14 residues. Looked up from germline, CDR1 is MNHEY and CDR2 is SMNVEV (reference sequence). The CDR3 DNA follows: TGTGCCAGCAGTGTGACAGGGTACGGAAACACCATATATTTT. Translation gives CASSVTGYGNTIYF.

CDR3: CASSYSGENTEAFF. CDR3 bases: TGTGCCAGCAGTTACTCAGGGGAGAACACTGAAGCTTTCTTT. This chain joins TRBV6-5 and TRBJ1-1; perhaps TRBD1 as D (5 bases). V was cut by 0 bases and J by 1 base, with 6 bases left in between. The CDR3 contains 14 residues. Germline V gene data show CDR1 as MNHEY and CDR2 as SVGAGI.

The gene calls are TRBV6-5 and TRBJ2-7; 8 bases are a match to TRBD2. V trimming: 8 bases; J trimming: 7 bases; junction bases outside the gene matches: 13. The CDR3 extends over 14 amino acids. The germline CDR1 and CDR2 sequences are MNHEY and SVGAGI. The CDR3, as DNA: TGTGCCAGCCGCTTACCTGGGACTAGGTCTGAGCAGTACTTC. Protein: CASRLPGTRSEQYF.

The chain couples TRBV27 to TRBJ1-2, with D possibly TRBD1 on 6 matching bases. Germline V gene data show CDR1 as MNHEY and CDR2 as SMNVEV (reference sequence). V was pared by 5 bases and J by 4 bases, with 11 bases between. The CDR3 has 13 residues. This CDR3 reads CASSPQGPYGYTF. Here the CDR3 DNA reads TGTGCCAGCAGTCCGCAGGGGCCCTATGGCTACACCTTC.

The V call is TRBV9, the J call TRBJ2-1; 8 nucleotides line up with TRBD2. The CDR3 has 16 amino acids. V was clipped by 0 bases and J by 2 bases; unmatched bases: 4. CDR1 SGDLS and CDR2 YYNGEE come from the germline V gene. The DNA for the CDR3 is TGTGCCAGCAGCGTAGAAAATAGCGGGACCTACAATGAGCAGTTCTTC. Encoded protein: CASSVENSGTYNEQFF.

This chain links TRBV5-1 with TRBJ1-1; D gene ambiguous. This CDR3 spans 14 amino acids. V was clipped by 0 bases and J by 0 bases, with 6 bases between them. CDR1 is SGHRS, CDR2 YFSETQ, per germline. The CDR3 nucleotides read TGCGCCAGCAGCTTGGGGGAGTTGAACACTGAAGCTTTCTTT. Translating it yields CASSLGELNTEAFF.

The J gene is TRBJ1-4, the V gene TRBV10-3; possibly TRBD1 for D (5 bases). This CDR3 has 14 amino acids. Germline V gene sequence: CDR1 ENHRY, CDR2 SYGVKD. Trimming pared 4 bases from V and 2 bases from J, leaving 8 bases between. The CDR3 nucleotides are TGTGCCATCAGTGCGGGGGGGACTAATGAAAAACTGTTTTTT. This codes for CAISAGGTNEKLFF.

The chain has TRBV3-1 (or the pseudogene TRBV3-2) and TRBJ2-7, with 13 bases that match TRBD2. The CDR3 totals 14 residues. Unmatched junction bases numbered 2, after V lost 4 bases and J lost 5 bases. The germline gives CDR1 LGHDT, CDR2 YNNKEL (reference sequence). CDR3 loop: CASSRGLAGDEQYF. The CDR3 DNA reads as TGTGCCAGCAGCCGTGGACTAGCGGGGGACGAGCAGTACTTC.

This clone was seen just once. This chain links TRBV28 with TRBJ2-7; D is perhaps TRBD1 (6 bases). Trimming stripped 5 bases from V and 9 bases from J, with 17 bases between. Germline V gene lookup returns CDR1 MDHEN and CDR2 SYDVKM. The CDR3 spans 13 residues. The CDR3 is CASSTLQGIMQYF. CDR3 DNA sequence: TGTGCCAGCAGTACACTACAGGGTATTATGCAGTACTTC.

The table lists this clone with a count of one. The chain links TRBV29-1 to TRBJ1-1; D is unresolved. Germline V gives CDR1 SQVTM, CDR2 ANQGSEA. V was pared by 4 bases and J by 2 bases, with 5 bases between. There are 11 residues in the CDR3. Written as DNA, the CDR3 is TGCAGCGTTGCACATAACACTGAAGCTTTCTTT. Protein product: CSVAHNTEAFF.

This clone occurred a few times. This chain uses TRBV21-1 with TRBJ2-1; TRBD2 is the table's D call and was not checked against the DNA. TRBV21-1 counts as a pseudogene. The CDR3 spans 17 residues. Written as DNA, the CDR3 is TGTGCCAGCAGCAAAGAATCCGGGATGTGGGTTGGGAATGAGCAGTTCTTC. Translated: CASSKESGMWVGNEQFF.

The gene calls are TRBV5-1 and TRBJ1-2; 7 nucleotides align to TRBD1. The junction had 4 bases not matched to a gene; V was cut back by 4 bases and J by 4 bases. The CDR3 is 13 residues long. Germline lookup yields CDR1 SGHRS and CDR2 YFSETQ. CDR3 sequence: CASSRGQLYGYTF. The CDR3 bases are TGCGCCAGCAGCAGGGGACAGCTCTATGGCTACACCTTC.

This clone was detected only a few times. A read error may produce the germline difference seen at one junction end. Here the CDR3 reads CASSQGGGAYNEQFF. The CDR3 coding sequence is TGTGCAAGCAGCCAAGGCGGGGGGGCCTACAATGAGCAGTTCTTC. J is TRBJ2-1 and V is TRBV4-2; 9 bases line up with TRBD2. CDR1 and CDR2 from the germline V gene are LGHNA and YNFKEQ. The CDR3 consists of 15 residues.

The chain links TRBV28 to TRBJ2-1; TRBD1 matches at 11 bases. Germline assignment: CDR1 MDHEN and CDR2 SYDVKM. This CDR3 comprises 13 residues. V shed 11 bases and J 7 bases; nucleotides not matched to a gene: 7. CDR3 in DNA: TGTGCCGGCGGGACAGGGGGTCGGAATGAGCAGTTCTTC. Translated: CAGGTGGRNEQFF.

This clone was observed once. This chain connects TRBV7-9 to TRBJ2-5, with TRBD2 matching 9 bases. The CDR3 runs to 15 residues. With 2 bases clipped from V and 2 bases from J, the junction kept 3 bases outside the gene matches. Per the germline V gene, CDR1 is SEHNR and CDR2 is FQNEAQ (reference sequence). The CDR3 sequence is CASSLSSGGQETQYF. The CDR3 region has the DNA TGTGCCAGCAGCTTAAGTAGCGGGGGTCAAGAGACCCAGTACTTC.

The rearrangement uses TRBV7-2 and TRBJ2-3; TRBD2 agrees at 9 bases. The CDR3 extends over 15 amino acids. The trim removed 6 bases at V and 5 bases at J, leaving 9 bases unmatched. Germline CDR1 reads SGHTA; CDR2 reads FQGNSA. CDR3 nucleotide sequence: TGTGCCAGCAGGTGGTCGGGCGGGGGGGGAGATACGCAGTATTTT. Protein sequence: CASRWSGGGGDTQYF.

The V call is TRBV5-1, the J call TRBJ2-5, with TRBD2 matching over 9 bases. V shed 4 bases and J 2 bases; nucleotides not matched to a gene: 12. CDR3 length: 17 amino acids. Germline V lookup: CDR1 SGHRS, CDR2 YFSETQ. DNA of the CDR3: TGCGCCAGCAGCGTAGGGGTGGCTAGCGGGGTACAAGAGACCCAGTACTTC. Translation gives CASSVGVASGVQETQYF.